This T cell receptor beta chain was retrieved from a study of human T cells and chemical hapten exposure. Study-level background: The sensitizer, 2% DPC, was used on approximately 2 cm by approximately 2 cm of upper inner arm skin. During the approximately 23-week study period, patients had diphenylcyclopropenone applied to the scalp every week.

Documented time point: patch test 1, 2 weeks after DPC sensitization. Treatment described: therapeutic diphenylcyclopropenone sensitization with weekly scalp DPC. One entry per CDR3 protein, called by TCRdb with MiXCR from the RACE reads. The sample includes 80,000 to 100,000 distinct CDR3 sequences, 12% of them seen just once. The CDR3 runs 15 residues. Germline-derived CDR1 and CDR2 are SGHRS and YFSETQ. J lost 3 bases, V lost 0 bases, and 5 bases had no gene match. This clonotype showed up just a few times. What it binds is not known. The study's findings and limits: Versus controls, significantly more large CDR3 similarity clusters arose from expanded TCRs.

The chain combines TRBV5-1 with TRBJ2-7, with 8 bases that match TRBD2. The source of this sequence is a woman in her thirties or forties with alopecia areata. Some clones in this sample may be carry-over from other donors' samples. The source material was whole blood, sampled in connection with sensitization to the hapten diphenylcyclopropenone (DPC). CDR3 residues: CASSLDWTSRYEQYF. CDR3 DNA: TGCGCCAGCAGCTTGGATTGGACTAGCCGCTACGAGCAGTACTTC.